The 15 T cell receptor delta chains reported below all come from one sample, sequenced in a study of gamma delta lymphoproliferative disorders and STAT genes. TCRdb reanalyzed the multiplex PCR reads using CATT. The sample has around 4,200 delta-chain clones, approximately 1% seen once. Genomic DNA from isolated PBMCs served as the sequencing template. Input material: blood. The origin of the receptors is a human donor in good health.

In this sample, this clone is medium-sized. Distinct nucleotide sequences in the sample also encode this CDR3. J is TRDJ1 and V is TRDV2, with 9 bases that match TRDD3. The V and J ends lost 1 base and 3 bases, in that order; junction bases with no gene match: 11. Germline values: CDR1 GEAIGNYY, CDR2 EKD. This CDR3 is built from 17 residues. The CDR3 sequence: CACDTVGDTRVSDKLIF. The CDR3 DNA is TGTGCCTGTGACACGGTAGGGGATACGAGGGTTTCCGATAAACTCATCTTT.

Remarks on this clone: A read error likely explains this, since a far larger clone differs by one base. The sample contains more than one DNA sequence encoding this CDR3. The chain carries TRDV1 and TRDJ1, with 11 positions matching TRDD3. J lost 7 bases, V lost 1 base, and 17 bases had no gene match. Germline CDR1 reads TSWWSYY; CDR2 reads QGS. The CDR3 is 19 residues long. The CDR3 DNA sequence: TGTGCTCTTGGGGAACCTACCTACGCTGGGGGATACAGGTTAGGTAAACTCATCTTT. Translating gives CALGEPTYAGGYRLGKLIF.

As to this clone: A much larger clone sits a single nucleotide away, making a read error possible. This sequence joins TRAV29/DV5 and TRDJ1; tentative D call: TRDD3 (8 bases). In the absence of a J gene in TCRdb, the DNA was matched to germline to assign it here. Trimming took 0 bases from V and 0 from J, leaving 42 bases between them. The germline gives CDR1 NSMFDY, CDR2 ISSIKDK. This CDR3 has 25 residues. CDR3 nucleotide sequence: TGTGCAGCAAGCGCCCCTCAACGGCCTTCCTGCAATTCTGGGGGACCCATGAGGAACACCGATAAACTCATCTTT. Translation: CAASAPQRPSCNSGGPMRNTDKLIF.

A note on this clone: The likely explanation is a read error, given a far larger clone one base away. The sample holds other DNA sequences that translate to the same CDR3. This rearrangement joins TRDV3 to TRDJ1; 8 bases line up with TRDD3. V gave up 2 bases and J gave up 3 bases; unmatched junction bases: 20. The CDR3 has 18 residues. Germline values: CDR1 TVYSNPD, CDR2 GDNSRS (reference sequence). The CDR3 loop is CAFPFRLPWGYHSDKLIF. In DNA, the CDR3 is TGTGCCTTTCCCTTCCGTCTCCCCTGGGGATACCATTCCGATAAACTCATCTTT.

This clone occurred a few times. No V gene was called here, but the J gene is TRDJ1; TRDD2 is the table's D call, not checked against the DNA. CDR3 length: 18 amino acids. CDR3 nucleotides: TGTGCTTCATTGTGCCTTCCCAAAAGGTACTGGGCCCCCTATAAACTCATCTTT. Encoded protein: CASLCLPKRYWAPYKLIF.

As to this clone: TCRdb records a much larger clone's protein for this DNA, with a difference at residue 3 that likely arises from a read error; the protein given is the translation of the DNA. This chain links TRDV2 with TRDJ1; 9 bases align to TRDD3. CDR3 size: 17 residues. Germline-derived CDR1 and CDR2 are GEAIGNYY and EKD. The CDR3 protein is CAYDTVGDTRVSDKLIF. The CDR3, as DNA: TGTGCCTATGACACGGTAGGGGATACGAGGGTTTCCGATAAACTCATCTTT.

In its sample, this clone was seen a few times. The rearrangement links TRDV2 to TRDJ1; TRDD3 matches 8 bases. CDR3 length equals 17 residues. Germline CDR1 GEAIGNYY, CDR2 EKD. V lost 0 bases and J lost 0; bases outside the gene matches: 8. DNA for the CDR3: TGTGCCTGTGACACCCTACTGGGGGGACCTAACACCGATAAACTCATCTTT. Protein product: CACDTLLGGPNTDKLIF.

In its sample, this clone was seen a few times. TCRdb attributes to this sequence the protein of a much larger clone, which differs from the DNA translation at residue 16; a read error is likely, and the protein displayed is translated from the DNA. CDR3 DNA: TGTGCCTGTGACACGGCTGGGGAGAGATCCTGGGACACCCGACAGGTGTTTTTC. Amino acid sequence: CACDTAGERSWDTRQVFF. V gene TRDV2 combines with J gene TRDJ3; TRDD3 is a possible D gene (6 bases). Germline V gene sequence: CDR1 GEAIGNYY, CDR2 EKD. CDR3 length equals 18 residues.

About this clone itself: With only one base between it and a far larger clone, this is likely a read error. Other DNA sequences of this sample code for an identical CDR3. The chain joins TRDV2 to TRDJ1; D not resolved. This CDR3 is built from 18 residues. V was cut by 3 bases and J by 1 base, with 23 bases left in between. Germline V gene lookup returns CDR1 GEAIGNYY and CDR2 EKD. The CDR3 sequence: CACDRVSGFRSTTDKLIF. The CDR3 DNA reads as TGTGCCTGTGACCGGGTAAGCGGATTCCGCTCGACCACCGATAAACTCATCTTT.

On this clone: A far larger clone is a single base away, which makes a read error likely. The CDR3 DNA reads as TGTGCTCTTGGGAAAATCGGTCTTTCCTACTTTCGGGGTTGGGGGCGATCTACACCTTTGACAGCACAACTCTTCTTT. Its protein product is CALGKIGLSYFRGWGRSTPLTAQLFF. V and J are TRDV1 and TRDJ2; D might be TRDD2 (7 bases). The CDR3 spans 26 residues. V was shortened by 5 bases and J by 0 bases, with 43 bases between the two germline ends. Germline lookup yields CDR1 TSWWSYY and CDR2 QGS.

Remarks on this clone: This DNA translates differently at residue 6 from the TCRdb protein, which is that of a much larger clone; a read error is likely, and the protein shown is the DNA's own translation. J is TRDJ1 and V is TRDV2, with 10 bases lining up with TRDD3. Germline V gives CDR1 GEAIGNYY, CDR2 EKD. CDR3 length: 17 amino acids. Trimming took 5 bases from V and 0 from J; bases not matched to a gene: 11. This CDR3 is CACVGPGDTQYTDKLIF. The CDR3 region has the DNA TGTGCCTGTGTAGGCCCGGGGGATACGCAGTACACCGATAAACTCATCTTT.

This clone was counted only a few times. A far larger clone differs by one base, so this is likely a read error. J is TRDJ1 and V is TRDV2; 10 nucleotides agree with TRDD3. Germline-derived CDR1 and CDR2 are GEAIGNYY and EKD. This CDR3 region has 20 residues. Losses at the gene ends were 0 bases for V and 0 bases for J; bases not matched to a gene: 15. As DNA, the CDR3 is TGTGCCTGTGACACCGTGGTTGGTGGGGGATACTCACCGAACACCGATAAACTCATCTTT. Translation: CACDTVVGGGYSPNTDKLIF.

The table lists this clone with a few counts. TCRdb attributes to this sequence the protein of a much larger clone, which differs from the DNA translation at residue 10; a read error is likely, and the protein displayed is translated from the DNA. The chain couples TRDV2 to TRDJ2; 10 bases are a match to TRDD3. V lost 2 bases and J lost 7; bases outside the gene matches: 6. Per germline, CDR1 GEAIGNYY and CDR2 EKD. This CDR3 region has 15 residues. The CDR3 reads CACDRMGDTIAQLFF. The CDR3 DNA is TGTGCCTGTGACAGGATGGGGGATACAATAGCACAACTCTTCTTT.

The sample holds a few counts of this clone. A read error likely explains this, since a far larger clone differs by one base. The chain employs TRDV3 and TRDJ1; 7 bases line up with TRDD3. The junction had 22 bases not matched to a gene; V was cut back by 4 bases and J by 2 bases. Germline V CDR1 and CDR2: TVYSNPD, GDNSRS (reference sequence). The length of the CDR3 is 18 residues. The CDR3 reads CASRTYLLGTSYTDKLIF. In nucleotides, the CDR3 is TGTGCCTCCCGCACCTACTTACTGGGGACAAGTTATACCGATAAACTCATCTTT.

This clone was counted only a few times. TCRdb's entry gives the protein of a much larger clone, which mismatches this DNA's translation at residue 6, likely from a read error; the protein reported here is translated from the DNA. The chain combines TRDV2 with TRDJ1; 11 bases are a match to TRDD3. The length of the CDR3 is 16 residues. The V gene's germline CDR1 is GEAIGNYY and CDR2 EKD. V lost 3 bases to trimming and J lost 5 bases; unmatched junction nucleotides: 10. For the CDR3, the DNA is TGTGCCTGTGACTCAGTACTGGGGGATAGTGGAGATAAACTCATCTTT. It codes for CACDSVLGDSGDKLIF.